This T cell receptor (beta chain) was observed in a study of shared clonotypes between healthy human individuals. Study details: Per donor, CD8 memory used one plate, CD8 naive used two, CD4 memory used three and CD4 naive used three.

Study-wide results and limits: Compared with clonotypes that all four donors shared, non-shared clonotypes had lower generation probabilities. The sharing of 4.5% to 5.5% of naive CD4 clonotypes was seen across a few donors.

In regard to this clone: Its target is not known.

The germline V gene has CDR1 SGHDT and CDR2 YYEEEE. The ends were cut back, 3 bases at V and 0 bases at J, with 4 bases in the middle. The CDR3 totals 14 residues. Each replicate PCR on the sorted subsets used approximately 200 ng DNA (around 31,000 T cell genomes). Assay: immunoSEQ multiplex PCR; the TCRdb copy retains only in-frame clones and omits some. The repertoire consists of 2 million to 3 million clones, with 80% to 95% occurring once and the leading ten covering approximately 0.35%. This TCR was recovered from a man younger than 35 in good health. Some clones in this sample may be carry-over from other donors' samples. V is TRBV5-6 and J is TRBJ2-6; no reliable D call. What was sequenced was naive CD4+ T cells from PBMCs. Subset described: CD45RA+ positively selected. The CDR3 region is CASSSYSGANVLTF. The CDR3 region has the DNA TGTGCCAGCAGCTCATACTCTGGGGCCAACGTCCTGACTTTC.